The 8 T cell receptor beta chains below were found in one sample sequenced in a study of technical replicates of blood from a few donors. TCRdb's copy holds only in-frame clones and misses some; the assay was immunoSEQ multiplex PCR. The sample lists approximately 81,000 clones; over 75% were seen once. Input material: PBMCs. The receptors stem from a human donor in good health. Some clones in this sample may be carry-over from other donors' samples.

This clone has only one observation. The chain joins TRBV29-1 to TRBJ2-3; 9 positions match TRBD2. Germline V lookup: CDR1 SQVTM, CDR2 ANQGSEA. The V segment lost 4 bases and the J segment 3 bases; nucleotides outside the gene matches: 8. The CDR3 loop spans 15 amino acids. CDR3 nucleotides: TGCAGCGTTGCCCCTGCGGGAGGGAGGACAGATACGCAGTATTTT. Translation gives CSVAPAGGRTDTQYF.

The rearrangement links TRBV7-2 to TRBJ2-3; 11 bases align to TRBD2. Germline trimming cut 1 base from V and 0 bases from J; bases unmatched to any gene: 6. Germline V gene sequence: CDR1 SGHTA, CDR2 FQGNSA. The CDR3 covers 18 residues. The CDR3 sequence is CASSLVAGGSPSTDTQYF. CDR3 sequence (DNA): TGTGCCAGCAGCTTAGTAGCGGGGGGGTCTCCTAGCACAGATACGCAGTATTTT.

The CDR3 loop is CASSSPNVGNTEAFF. The CDR3 coding sequence is TGTGCCAGCAGCTCCCCCAATGTCGGGAACACTGAAGCTTTCTTT. The rearrangement links TRBV5-4 to TRBJ1-1; D remains unclear. With 3 bases removed from V and 1 base from J, the gap between germline ends came to 13 bases. The CDR3 covers 15 residues. Per the germline V gene, CDR1 is SGHNT and CDR2 is YYREEE (reference sequence).

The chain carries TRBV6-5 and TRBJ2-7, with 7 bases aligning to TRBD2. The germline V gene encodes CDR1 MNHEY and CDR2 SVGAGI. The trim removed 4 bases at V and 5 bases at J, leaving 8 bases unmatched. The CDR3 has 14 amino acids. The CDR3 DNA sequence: TGTGCCAGCAGTTGGACTAGACTTAACCACGAGCAGTACTTC. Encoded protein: CASSWTRLNHEQYF.

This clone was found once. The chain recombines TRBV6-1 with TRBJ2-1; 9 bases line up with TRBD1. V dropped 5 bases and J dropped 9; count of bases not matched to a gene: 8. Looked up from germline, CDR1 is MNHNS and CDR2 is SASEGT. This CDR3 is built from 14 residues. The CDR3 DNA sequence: TGTGCCAGCAGTTTACAGGGGGCCATGAGTGAGCAGTTCTTC. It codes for CASSLQGAMSEQFF.

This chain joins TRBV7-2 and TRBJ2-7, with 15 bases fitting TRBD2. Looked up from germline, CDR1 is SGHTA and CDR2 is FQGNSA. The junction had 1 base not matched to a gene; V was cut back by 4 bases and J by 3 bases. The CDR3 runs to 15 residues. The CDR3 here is CASSWGLAGGYEQYF. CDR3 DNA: TGTGCCAGCAGCTGGGGACTAGCGGGAGGCTACGAGCAGTACTTC.

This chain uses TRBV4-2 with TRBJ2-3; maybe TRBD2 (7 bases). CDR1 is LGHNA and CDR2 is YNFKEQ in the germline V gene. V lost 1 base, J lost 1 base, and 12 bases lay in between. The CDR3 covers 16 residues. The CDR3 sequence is CASSQVSGGGTDTQYF. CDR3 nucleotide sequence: TGTGCCAGCAGCCAAGTTTCGGGGGGCGGCACAGATACGCAGTATTTT.

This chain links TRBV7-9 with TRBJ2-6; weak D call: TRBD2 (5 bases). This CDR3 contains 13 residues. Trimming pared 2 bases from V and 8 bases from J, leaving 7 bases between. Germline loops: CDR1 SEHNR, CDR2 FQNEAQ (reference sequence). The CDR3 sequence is CASSLRETNVLTF. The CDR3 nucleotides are TGTGCCAGCAGCTTAAGGGAGACCAACGTCCTGACTTTC.